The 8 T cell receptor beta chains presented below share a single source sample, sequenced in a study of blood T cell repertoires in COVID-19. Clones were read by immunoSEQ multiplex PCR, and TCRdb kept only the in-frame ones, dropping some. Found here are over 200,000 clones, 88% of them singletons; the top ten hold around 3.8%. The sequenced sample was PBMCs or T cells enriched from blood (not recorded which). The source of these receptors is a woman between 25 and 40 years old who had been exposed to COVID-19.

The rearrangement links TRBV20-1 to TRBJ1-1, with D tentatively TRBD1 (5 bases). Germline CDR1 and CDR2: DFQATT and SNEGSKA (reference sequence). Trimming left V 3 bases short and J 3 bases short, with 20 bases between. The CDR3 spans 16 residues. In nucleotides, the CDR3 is TGCAGTGCTAGTTCCGCAGGGCTTTCAGTCGACACTGAAGCTTTCTTT. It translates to CSASSAGLSVDTEAFF.

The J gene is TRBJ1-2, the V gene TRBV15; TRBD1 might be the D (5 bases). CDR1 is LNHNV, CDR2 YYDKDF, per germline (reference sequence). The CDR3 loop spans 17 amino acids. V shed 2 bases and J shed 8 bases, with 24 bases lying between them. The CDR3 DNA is TGTGCCACCAGCAGACAGCCGGCCGCAGGGAACTTCGGCGGCTACACCTTC. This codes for CATSRQPAAGNFGGYTF.

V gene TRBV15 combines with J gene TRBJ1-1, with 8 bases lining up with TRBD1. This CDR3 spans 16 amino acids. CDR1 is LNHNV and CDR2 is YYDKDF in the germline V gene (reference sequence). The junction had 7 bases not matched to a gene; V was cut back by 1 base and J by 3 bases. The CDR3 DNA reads TGTGCCACCAGCAGAGGACAGGGGTTGGGCGACACTGAAGCTTTCTTT. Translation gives CATSRGQGLGDTEAFF.

DNA of the CDR3: TGCGCCAGCAGCGTTTCCGGGACTAGCGGCCCCTACAATGAGCAGTTCTTC. Protein: CASSVSGTSGPYNEQFF. The chain employs TRBV5-1 and TRBJ2-1, with 11 positions matching TRBD2. This CDR3 is built from 17 residues. CDR1 is SGHRS and CDR2 is YFSETQ in the germline V gene. The trim removed 4 bases at V and 2 bases at J, leaving 8 bases unmatched.

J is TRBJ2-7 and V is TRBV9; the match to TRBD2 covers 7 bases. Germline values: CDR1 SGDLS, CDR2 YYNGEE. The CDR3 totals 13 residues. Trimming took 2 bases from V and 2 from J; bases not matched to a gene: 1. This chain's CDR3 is CASSVGGTYEQYF. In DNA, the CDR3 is TGTGCCAGCAGCGTCGGGGGGACCTACGAGCAGTACTTC.

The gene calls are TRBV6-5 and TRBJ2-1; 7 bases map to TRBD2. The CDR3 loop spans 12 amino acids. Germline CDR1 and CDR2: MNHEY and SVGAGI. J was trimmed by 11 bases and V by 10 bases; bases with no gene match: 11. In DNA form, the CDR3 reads TGTGCCACCCTTAAGGCTAGCGGCCAGCAGTTCTTC. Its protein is CATLKASGQQFF.

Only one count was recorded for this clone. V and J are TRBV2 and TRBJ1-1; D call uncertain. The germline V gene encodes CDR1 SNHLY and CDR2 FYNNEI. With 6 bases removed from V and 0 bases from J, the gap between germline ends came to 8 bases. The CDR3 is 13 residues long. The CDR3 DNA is TGTGCCAGCAGCAGTCCCATGAACACTGAAGCTTTCTTT. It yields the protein CASSSPMNTEAFF.

Here the CDR3 DNA reads TGTGCCAGCAGTTTTGGCTACAGGGGGTCTGGGCAGCCCCAGCATTTT. Protein sequence: CASSFGYRGSGQPQHF. J is TRBJ1-5 and V is TRBV27; 8 bases are shared with TRBD1. This CDR3 contains 16 residues. The V segment lost 3 bases and the J segment 7 bases; nucleotides outside the gene matches: 11. Germline-derived CDR1 and CDR2 are MNHEY and SMNVEV (reference sequence).